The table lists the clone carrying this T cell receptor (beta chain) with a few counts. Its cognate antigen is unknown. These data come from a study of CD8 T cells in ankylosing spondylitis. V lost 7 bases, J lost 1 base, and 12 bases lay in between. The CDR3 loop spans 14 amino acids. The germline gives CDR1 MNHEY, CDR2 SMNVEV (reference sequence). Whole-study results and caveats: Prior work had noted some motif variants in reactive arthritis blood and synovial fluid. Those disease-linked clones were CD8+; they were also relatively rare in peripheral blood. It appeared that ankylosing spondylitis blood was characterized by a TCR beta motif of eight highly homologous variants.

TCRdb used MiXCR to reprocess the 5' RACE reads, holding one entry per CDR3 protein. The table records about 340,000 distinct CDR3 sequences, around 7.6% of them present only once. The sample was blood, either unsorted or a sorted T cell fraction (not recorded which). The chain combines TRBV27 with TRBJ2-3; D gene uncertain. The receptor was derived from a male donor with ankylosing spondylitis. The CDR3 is CASTAGPRTDTQYF. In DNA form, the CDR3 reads TGTGCCAGCACCGCCGGGCCTCGCACAGATACGCAGTATTTT.